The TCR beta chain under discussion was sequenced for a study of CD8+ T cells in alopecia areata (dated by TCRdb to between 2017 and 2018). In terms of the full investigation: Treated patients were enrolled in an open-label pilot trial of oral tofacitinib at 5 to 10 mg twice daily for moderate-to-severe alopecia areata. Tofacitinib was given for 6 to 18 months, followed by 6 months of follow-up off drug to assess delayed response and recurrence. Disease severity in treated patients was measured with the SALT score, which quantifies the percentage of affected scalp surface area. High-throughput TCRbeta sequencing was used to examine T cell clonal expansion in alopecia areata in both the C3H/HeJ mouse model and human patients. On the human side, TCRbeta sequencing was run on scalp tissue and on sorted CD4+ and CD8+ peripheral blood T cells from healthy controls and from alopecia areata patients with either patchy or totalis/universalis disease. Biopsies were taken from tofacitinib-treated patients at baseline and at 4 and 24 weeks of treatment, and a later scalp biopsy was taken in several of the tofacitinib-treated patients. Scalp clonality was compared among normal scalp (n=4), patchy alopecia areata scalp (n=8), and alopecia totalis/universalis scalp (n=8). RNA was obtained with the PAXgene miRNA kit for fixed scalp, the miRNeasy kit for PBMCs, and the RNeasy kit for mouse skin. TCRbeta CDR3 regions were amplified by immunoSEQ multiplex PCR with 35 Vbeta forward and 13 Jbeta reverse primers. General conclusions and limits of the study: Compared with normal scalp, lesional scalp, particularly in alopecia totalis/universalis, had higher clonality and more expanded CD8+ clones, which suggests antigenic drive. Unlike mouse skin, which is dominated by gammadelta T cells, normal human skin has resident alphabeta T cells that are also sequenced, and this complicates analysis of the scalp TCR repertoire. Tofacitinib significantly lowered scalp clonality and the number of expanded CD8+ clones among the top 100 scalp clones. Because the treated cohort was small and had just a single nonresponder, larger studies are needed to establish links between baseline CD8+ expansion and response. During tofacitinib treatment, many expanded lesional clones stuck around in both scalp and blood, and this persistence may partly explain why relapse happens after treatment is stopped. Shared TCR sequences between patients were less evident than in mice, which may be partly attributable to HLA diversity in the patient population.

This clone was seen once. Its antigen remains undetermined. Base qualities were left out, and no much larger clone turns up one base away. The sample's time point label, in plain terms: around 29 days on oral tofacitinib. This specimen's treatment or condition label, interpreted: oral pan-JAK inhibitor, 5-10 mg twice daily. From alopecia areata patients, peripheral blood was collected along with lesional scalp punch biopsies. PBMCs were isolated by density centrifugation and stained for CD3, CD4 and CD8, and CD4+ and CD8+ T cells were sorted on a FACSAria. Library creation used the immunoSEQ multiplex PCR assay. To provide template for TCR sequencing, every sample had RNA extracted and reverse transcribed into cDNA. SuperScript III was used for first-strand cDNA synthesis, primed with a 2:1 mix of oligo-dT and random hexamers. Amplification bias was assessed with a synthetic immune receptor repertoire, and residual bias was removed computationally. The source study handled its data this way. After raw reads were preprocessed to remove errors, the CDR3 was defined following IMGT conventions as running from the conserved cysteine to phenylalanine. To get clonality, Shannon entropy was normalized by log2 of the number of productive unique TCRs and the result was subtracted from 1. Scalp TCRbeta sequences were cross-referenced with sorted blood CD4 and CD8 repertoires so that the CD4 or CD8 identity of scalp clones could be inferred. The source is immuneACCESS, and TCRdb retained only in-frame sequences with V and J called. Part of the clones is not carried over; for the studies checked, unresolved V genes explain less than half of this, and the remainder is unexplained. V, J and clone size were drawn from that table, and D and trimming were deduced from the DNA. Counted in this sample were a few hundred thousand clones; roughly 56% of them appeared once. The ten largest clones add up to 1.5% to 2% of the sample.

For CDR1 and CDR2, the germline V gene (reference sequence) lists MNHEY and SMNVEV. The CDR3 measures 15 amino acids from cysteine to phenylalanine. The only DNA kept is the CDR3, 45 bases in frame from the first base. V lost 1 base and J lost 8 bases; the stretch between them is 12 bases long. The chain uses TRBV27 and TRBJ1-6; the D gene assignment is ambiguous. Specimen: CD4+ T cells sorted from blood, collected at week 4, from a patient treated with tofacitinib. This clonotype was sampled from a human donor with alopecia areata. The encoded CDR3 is CASSLFVGSHSPLHF. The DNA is TGTGCCAGCAGTTTATTTGTAGGGAGCCATTCACCCCTCCACTTT.